The T cell receptor beta chain described here comes from a study of CD8 T cells in ankylosing spondylitis (dated by TCRdb to about 2017). The study in broad terms: The study set out to find disease-linked TCR variants by profiling T cell receptor beta repertoires in ankylosing spondylitis patients and healthy donors. The full study cohort comprised 25 ankylosing spondylitis patients and approximately 100 healthy donors. Peripheral blood was sampled, and synovial fluid was additionally collected from ankylosing spondylitis patients.

Sequencer: Illumina HiSeq 2500. Quantitative 5'-RACE with molecular barcodes was used to prepare TCR beta libraries. For the original study's pipeline: A new computational method, built on a probabilistic model of VDJ rearrangement, was used to identify disease-linked TCR variants. TCRdb reworked the public reads: Q25 trimming with fastp, MiXCR clone assembly, productive beta chains retained. Each entry is one CDR3 protein sequence, shown with its most common DNA and genes. The authors' filters were not applied to this entry. The sample records more than 600,000 distinct CDR3 sequences, around a fifth of which are singletons. The ten biggest clones cover about 19% of the sample. The germline V gene (reference sequence) yields MNHEY for CDR1 and SMNVEV for CDR2. Deletion took 5 bases off V and 1 base off J, with a span of 11 bases between the germline ends. Including cysteine and phenylalanine, the CDR3 has 15 amino acids. Just the 45-base CDR3 DNA is kept, in frame starting at base 1.

About this clonotype itself: The target of this receptor is not known. The record has no base qualities; no much larger clone is one base away.

The paper as a whole reports these results and caveats: Blood from ankylosing spondylitis patients appeared to be characterized by a TCR beta motif composed of eight or nine highly homologous amino acid variants. Some TCR beta motif variants had previously been reported in synovial fluid and blood of reactive arthritis patients, which suggested common disease-initiation mechanisms. The disease-linked clones had a CD8+ phenotype and were found at relatively low frequencies in peripheral blood. According to the report, matched synovial fluid samples from ankylosing spondylitis patients were significantly enriched for the disease-linked clones.

Recombination joined TRBV27 with TRBJ2-2, with no D gene named confidently. This clonotype was sampled from a male donor with ankylosing spondylitis. The material sequenced was blood, either unsorted or a sorted T cell fraction (not recorded which). The CDR3 protein sequence reads: CASSPPYMNTGELFF. DNA sequence: TGTGCCAGCAGTCCCCCATACATGAACACCGGGGAGCTGTTTTTT.